This T cell receptor (beta chain) stems from a study of OX40 agonist ivuxolimab in advanced cancers. For the wider study: Ivuxolimab was a fully human IgG2 agonistic monoclonal antibody targeting the costimulatory receptor OX40 (CD134). Prior anti-PD-1, anti-PD-L1 or anti-CTLA-4 therapy was permitted, and 40% to 50% of dose-escalation patients had received checkpoint inhibitors. Intravenous ivuxolimab was administered to patients every 2 weeks at six dose levels: 0.01, 0.1, 0.3, 1.5, 3 and 10 mg/kg. The monotherapy dose-escalation portion (N of about 50 patients) of the phase I ivuxolimab trial is reported in the paper. The purpose of peripheral TCRbeta sequencing was to test whether ivuxolimab changed TCR sequence diversity and led to clonal T-cell expansion. The dose-escalation cohort was about 83% male with a mean age of 60 years, ranging from roughly 20 to 80. Among the 50 to 55 dose-escalation patients, about 20 had hepatocellular carcinoma, around 15 melanoma, 9 renal cell carcinoma and 9 head and neck cancer. Partial responses were achieved by three dose-escalation patients, of whom one had hepatocellular carcinoma and two had cutaneous melanoma.

The paper's findings and limits, for the study overall: In the 0.1-3.0 mg/kg groups, partial responders had among the lowest normalized peripheral clonal expansion, particularly in CD8+ T cells. Low levels of normalized T-cell clonal expansion were also shown by some nonresponding patients. After ivuxolimab, more expanded clones were found on average in CD8+ T cells than in CD4+ T cells. The antigen specificity of the peripheral T cells that underwent clonal expansion was not determined. At doses of 0.1 to 3.0 mg/kg, clonal expansion of both CD4+ and CD8+ blood T cells was observed from baseline to week 6.

Notes on this clone: Its antigen target is currently unknown. There are no base qualities to consult, and no much larger clone falls within one base.

For sequencing of the TCRbeta CDR3 region, genomic DNA was extracted from the sorted cells. The immunoSEQ Assay was used for sequencing of TCRbeta CDR3 regions. In TCRdb, the immuneACCESS table is reduced to in-frame sequences with V and J assigned. These tables do not hold every clone; where another copy was compared, an unresolved V gene accounts for under half, and the others remain unexplained. The sample table contains some 43,000 clones; only one count was recorded for about 87% of them. Of the sample, about 9.3% is held by the ten largest clones. Ends trimmed: V by 0 bases, J by 2 bases; bases unmatched to a gene: 4. From its cysteine to its phenylalanine, the CDR3 spans 16 amino acids. Of all the DNA, just the CDR3 is kept, 48 bases in frame from base 1. The germline V gene encodes CDR1 LNHNV and CDR2 YYDKDF (reference sequence). Patients with a history of autoimmune disease or receiving systemic immunosuppression were excluded from the trial. Peripheral blood for TCR sequencing was drawn from every dose cohort at baseline, at cycle 4 day 1 and at cycle 7 day 1. Samples were obtained from an open-label, multicenter, first-in-human phase I dose-escalation trial of ivuxolimab. Adults with locally advanced or metastatic head and neck squamous cell, hepatocellular, melanoma or renal cell carcinoma were enrolled in the trial. Before TCR sequencing, CD4+ T cells and CD8+ T cells were sorted from peripheral blood as separate populations.

This specimen was CD4+ or CD8+ T cells sorted from blood, taken in a trial of the OX40 agonist ivuxolimab. The rearranged segments are TRBV15 and TRBJ2-3; 8 central nucleotides agree with TRBD2. The receptor was derived from an adult with an advanced solid tumor such as melanoma, head and neck, liver or kidney cancer. The DNA reads TGTGCCACCAGCAGAGATCAAGCGGGAGCCACAGATACGCAGTATTTT. Translated, it reads CATSRDQAGATDTQYF.